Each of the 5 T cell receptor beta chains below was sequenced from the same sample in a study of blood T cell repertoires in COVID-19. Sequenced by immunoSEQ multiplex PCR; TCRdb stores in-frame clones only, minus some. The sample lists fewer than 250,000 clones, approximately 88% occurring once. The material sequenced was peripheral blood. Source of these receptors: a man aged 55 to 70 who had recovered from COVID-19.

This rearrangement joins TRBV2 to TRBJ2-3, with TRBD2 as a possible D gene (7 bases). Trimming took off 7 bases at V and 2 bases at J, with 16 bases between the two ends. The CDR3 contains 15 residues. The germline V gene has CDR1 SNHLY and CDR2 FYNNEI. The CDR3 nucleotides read TGTGCCAGCATCGAGGGGGGGCCCCCCACAGATACGCAGTATTTT. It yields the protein CASIEGGPPTDTQYF.

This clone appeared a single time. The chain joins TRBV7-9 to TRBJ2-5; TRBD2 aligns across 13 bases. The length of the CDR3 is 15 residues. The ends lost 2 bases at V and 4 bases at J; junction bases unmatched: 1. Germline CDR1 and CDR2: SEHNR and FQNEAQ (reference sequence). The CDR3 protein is CASSLRLAGGETQYF. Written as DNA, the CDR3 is TGTGCCAGCAGCTTACGACTAGCGGGAGGAGAGACCCAGTACTTC.

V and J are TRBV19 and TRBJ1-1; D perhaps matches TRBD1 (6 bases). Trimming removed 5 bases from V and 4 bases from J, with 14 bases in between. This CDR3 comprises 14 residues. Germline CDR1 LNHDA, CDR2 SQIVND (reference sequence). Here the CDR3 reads CASSFTGWGTEAFF. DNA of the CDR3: TGTGCCAGTAGTTTTACAGGGTGGGGCACTGAAGCTTTCTTT.

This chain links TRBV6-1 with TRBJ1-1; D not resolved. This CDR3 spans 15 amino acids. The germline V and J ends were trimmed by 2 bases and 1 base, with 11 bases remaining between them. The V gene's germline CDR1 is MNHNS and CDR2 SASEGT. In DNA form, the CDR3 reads TGTGCCAGCAGTGAATACCGACAAAGGAACACTGAAGCTTTCTTT. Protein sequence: CASSEYRQRNTEAFF.

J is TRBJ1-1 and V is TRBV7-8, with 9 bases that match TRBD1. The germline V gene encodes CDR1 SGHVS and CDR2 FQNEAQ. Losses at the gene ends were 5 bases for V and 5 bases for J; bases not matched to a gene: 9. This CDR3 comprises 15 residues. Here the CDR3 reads CASSGPGQGRTEAFF. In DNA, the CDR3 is TGTGCCAGCAGCGGCCCGGGACAGGGACGGACTGAAGCTTTCTTT.